This TCR beta chain appears in the sequencing data of a study of T cell changes during pregnancy in multiple sclerosis. TCRdb's copy holds only in-frame clones and misses some; the assay was immunoSEQ multiplex PCR. The profile shows around 50,000 clones, approximately 90% of them singletons. Trimming removed 6 bases at V and 0 bases at J, with 12 bases between. The CDR3 spans 15 residues. The germline CDR1 and CDR2 sequences are MNHEY and SMNVEV (reference sequence). The chain recombines TRBV27 with TRBJ1-5, with D possibly matching TRBD1 (5 bases). Sequenced here: CD8+ T cells from peripheral blood mononuclear cells, sampled in the second trimester of pregnancy. The receptor was isolated from a female donor with multiple sclerosis, enrolled in a pregnancy study. The CDR3 loop reads CASSQGLLSNQPQHF. The CDR3 DNA reads TGTGCCAGCAGCCAGGGTCTACTTAGCAATCAGCCCCAGCATTTT.